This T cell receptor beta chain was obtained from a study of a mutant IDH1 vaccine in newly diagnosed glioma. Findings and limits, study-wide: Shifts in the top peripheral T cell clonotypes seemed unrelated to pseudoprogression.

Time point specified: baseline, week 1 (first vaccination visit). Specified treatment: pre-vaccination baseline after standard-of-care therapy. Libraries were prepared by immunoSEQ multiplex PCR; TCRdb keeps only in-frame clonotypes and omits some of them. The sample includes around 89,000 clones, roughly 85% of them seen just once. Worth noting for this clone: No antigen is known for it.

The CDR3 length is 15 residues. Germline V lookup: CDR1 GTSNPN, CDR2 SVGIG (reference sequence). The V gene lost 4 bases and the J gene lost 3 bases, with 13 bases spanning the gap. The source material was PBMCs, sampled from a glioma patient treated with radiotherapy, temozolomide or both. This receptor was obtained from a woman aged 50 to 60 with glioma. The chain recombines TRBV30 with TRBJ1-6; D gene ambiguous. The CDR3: CAWILSPSYNSPLHF. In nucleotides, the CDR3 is TGTGCCTGGATCTTAAGCCCCAGCTATAATTCACCCCTCCACTTT.